The present T cell receptor beta chain was sequenced within a study of long-term antiretroviral therapy in people with HIV. In this sample, this clone turned up a few times. Runs used v3.0 of the immunoSEQ assay and were done at survey level. Produced via immunoSEQ multiplex PCR; TCRdb's table is partial and in-frame only. The sample carries tens of thousands of clones, around 96% recorded once. CDR3 length: 13 amino acids. V gave up 2 bases and J gave up 7 bases, with 9 bases separating them. Germline V CDR1 and CDR2: WSHSY, SAAADI. The V gene is TRBV10-2, the J gene TRBJ1-5, with D possibly matching TRBD1 (5 bases). The source material was unsorted PBMCs, sampled 3.7 years after starting antiretroviral therapy. The receptor's source is a woman between 50 and 59 years old with HIV. The CDR3 DNA sequence: TGCGCCAGCAGTGAGGGGGCCCGGCAGCCCCAGCATTTT. Translating gives CASSEGARQPQHF.